The next 9 T cell receptor beta chains were all read from a single sample in a study of T cells in Graves' hyperthyroidism and ophthalmopathy. Researchers took RNA transcripts and amplified the TCR beta CDR3 regions from them. HTBI primers were employed in a first-round RT-PCR of the TCR CDR3. A single record per CDR3 protein comes from TCRdb applying MiXCR to the multiplex PCR reads. The sample contains 350,000 or so distinct CDR3 sequences, 15% to 20% of which appear only once. The sample was blood. The receptors shown here come from a woman aged 45-60 years with Graves' hyperthyroidism.

This clonotype was found many times. The chain carries TRBV11-2 and TRBJ2-1, with 12 bases identical to TRBD2. The CDR3 covers 14 residues. Germline CDR1 SGHAT, CDR2 FQNNGV. J lost 10 bases, V lost 7 bases, and 8 bases had no gene match. The CDR3 is CASKPLAGGGEQFF. The CDR3, as DNA: TGTGCCAGCAAACCACTAGCGGGGGGTGGGGAGCAGTTCTTC.

This clonotype was recorded many times. In DNA form, the CDR3 reads TGTGCCAGCAGCCCAGGGACAGGTGTTGGTGGCTACACCTTC. Translating gives CASSPGTGVGGYTF. The V gene is TRBV11-2, the J gene TRBJ1-2; 8 bases agree with TRBD1. CDR3 length: 14 residues. Trimming cost V 5 bases and J 7 bases; bases outside gene matches: 9. Looked up from germline, CDR1 is SGHAT and CDR2 is FQNNGV.

This clonotype was found many times. The chain has TRBV5-1 and TRBJ1-5; D is perhaps TRBD1 (6 bases). With 0 bases removed from V and 6 bases from J, the gap between germline ends came to 13 bases. CDR3 length equals 15 residues. The germline V gene has CDR1 SGHRS and CDR2 YFSETQ. As DNA, the CDR3 is TGCGCCAGCAGCTTGGACGGGGGCGAGGGTCAGCCCCAGCATTTT. It is translated as CASSLDGGEGQPQHF.

This clonotype was picked up many times. The chain links TRBV18 to TRBJ1-1, with D maybe TRBD1 (6 bases). The CDR3 runs 13 residues. Trimming took 3 bases from V and 11 from J, leaving 16 bases between them. CDR1 KGHSH and CDR2 LQKENI come from the germline V gene. The CDR3 region has the DNA TGTGCCAGCTCACCGCTCAGGGGCGAGGAGGCTTTCTTT. The encoded protein is CASSPLRGEEAFF.

This clonotype was detected ten times or more. The genes are TRBV7-9 and TRBJ2-1, with 7 bases matching TRBD2. V gave up 5 bases and J gave up 9 bases; unmatched junction bases: 16. From germline, CDR1 is SEHNR and CDR2 FQNEAQ (reference sequence). CDR3 size: 16 residues. In DNA form, the CDR3 reads TGTGCCAGCAGCCCAAGAGCCGCGGGAGTAGCGGGTGAGCAGTTCTTC. Residues: CASSPRAAGVAGEQFF. Full variable domain (outside the CDR3, taken from reference TRBV7-9 and TRBJ2-1): DTGVSQNPRHKITKRGQNVTFRCDPISEHNRLYWYRQTLGQGPEFLTYFQNEAQLEKSRLLSDRFSAERPKGSFSTLEIQRTEQGDSAMYLCASSPRAAGVAGEQFFGPGTRLTVL.

There are many counts of this clonotype. This chain joins TRBV28 and TRBJ2-7; 12 nucleotides align to TRBD2. Germline V CDR1 and CDR2: MDHEN, SYDVKM. The CDR3 consists of 20 residues. Trimming removed 5 bases from V and 0 bases from J; junction bases left unmatched: 17. The CDR3, as DNA: TGTGCCAGCAGTGCCGGGACTTGGCTAGCGGGAGGGCCGGGCTCCTACGAGCAGTACTTC. Translating gives CASSAGTWLAGGPGSYEQYF.

This clonotype was observed a handful of times. The V gene is TRBV5-4, the J gene TRBJ1-2, with unresolved D. There are 13 residues in the CDR3. CDR1 SGHNT and CDR2 YYREEE come from the germline V gene (reference sequence). Trimming removed 4 bases from V and 7 bases from J, with 14 bases in between. CDR3 residues: CASSVWAESGYTF. The CDR3 DNA reads as TGTGCCAGCAGCGTGTGGGCTGAGAGTGGCTACACCTTC.

About this clonotype itself: A much larger clone differs by one base, so this may be a read error. V is TRBV2 and J is TRBJ2-7; D is undetermined. Germline V gene sequence: CDR1 SNHLY, CDR2 FYNNEI. CDR3 length: 16 residues. CDR3 loop: CASSGLTVGGPYEQHF. In DNA form, the CDR3 reads TGTGCCAGCAGTGGCCTCACAGTCGGCGGTCCCTACGAGCAGCACTTC. Variable domain in full (rest from reference TRBV2 and TRBJ2-7): EPEVTQTPSHQVTQMGQEVILRCVPISNHLYFYWYRQILGQKVEFLVSFYNNEISEKSEIFDDQFSVERPDGSNFTLKIRSTKLEDSAMYFCASSGLTVGGPYEQHFGPGTRLTVT.

Here the CDR3 DNA reads TGCAGCGTTGAGGCCACCACAGATACGCAGTATTTT. It yields the protein CSVEATTDTQYF. The chain has TRBV29-1 and TRBJ2-3; D ambiguous. Germline-derived CDR1 and CDR2 are SQVTM and ANQGSEA. V was clipped by 3 bases and J by 2 bases, with 6 bases between them. The CDR3 consists of 12 residues.